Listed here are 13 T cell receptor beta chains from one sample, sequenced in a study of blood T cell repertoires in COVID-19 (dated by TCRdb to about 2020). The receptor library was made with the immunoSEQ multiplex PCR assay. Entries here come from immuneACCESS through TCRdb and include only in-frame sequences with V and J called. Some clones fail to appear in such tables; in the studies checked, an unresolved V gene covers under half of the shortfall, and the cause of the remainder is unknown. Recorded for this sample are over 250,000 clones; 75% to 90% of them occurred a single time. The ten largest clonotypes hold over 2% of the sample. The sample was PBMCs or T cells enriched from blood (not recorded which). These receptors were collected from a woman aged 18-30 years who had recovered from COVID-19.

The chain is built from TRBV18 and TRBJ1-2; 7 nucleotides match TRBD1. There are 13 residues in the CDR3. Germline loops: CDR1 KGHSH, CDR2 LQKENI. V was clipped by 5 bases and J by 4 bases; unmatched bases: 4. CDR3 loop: CASSRPGGYGYTF. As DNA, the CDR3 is TGTGCCAGCTCAAGGCCAGGGGGCTATGGCTACACCTTC.

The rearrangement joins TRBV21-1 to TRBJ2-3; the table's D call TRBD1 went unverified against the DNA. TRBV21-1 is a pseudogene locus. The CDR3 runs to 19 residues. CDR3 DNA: TGTGCCAGCAGCAAATTCCTACCCCGGGACAGGTTTAGCACAGATACGCAGTATTTT. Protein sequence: CASSKFLPRDRFSTDTQYF.

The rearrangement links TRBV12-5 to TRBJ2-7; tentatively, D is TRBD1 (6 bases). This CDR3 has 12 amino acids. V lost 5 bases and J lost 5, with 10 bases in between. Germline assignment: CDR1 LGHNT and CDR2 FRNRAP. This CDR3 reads CASGTGLHEQYF. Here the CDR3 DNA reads TGTGCTAGTGGTACAGGGCTTCACGAGCAGTACTTC.

The CDR3 DNA reads as TGTGCCAGCAGTTACTATAGCGGGGGGACGACCTACGAGCAGTACTTC. It specifies CASSYYSGGTTYEQYF. The V call is TRBV6-2 or TRBV6-3, the J call TRBJ2-7, with 10 bases fitting TRBD2. CDR1 is MNHEY, CDR2 SVGEGT, per germline. Trimming at V came to 1 base and at J to 2 bases, leaving 5 bases not matched to a gene. CDR3 size: 16 residues.

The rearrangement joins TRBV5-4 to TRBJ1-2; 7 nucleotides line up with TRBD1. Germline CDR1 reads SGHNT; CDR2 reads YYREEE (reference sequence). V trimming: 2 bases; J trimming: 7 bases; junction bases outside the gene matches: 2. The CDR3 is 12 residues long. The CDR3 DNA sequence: TGTGCCAGCAGCTTCCCAGGGGGTGGCTACACCTTC. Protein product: CASSFPGGGYTF. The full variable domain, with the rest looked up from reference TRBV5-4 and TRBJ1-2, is ETGVTQSPTHLIKTRGQQVTLRCSSQSGHNTVSWYQQALGQGPQFIFQYYREEENGRGNFPPRFSGLQFPNYSSELNVNALELDDSALYLCASSFPGGGYTFGSGTRLTVV.

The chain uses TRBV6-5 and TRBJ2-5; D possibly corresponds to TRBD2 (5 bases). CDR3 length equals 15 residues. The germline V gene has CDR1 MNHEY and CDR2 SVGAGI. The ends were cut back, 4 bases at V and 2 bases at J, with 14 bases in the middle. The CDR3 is CASSSPRGQQETQYF. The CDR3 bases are TGTGCCAGCAGTTCCCCCCGGGGTCAACAAGAGACCCAGTACTTC.

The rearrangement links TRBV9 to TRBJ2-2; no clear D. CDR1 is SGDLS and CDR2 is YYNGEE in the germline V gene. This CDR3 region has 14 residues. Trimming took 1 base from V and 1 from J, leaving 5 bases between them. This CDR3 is CASSVSGNTGELFF. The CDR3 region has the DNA TGTGCCAGCAGCGTATCAGGGAACACCGGGGAGCTGTTTTTT.

CDR3 amino acids: CASSQGGPGSYGYTF. In nucleotides, the CDR3 is TGTGCCAGCAGCCAGGGGGGCCCAGGGTCCTATGGCTACACCTTC. The chain combines TRBV5-6 with TRBJ1-2; 7 positions match TRBD1. Germline CDR1 is SGHDT and CDR2 is YYEEEE. V dropped 4 bases and J dropped 4; count of bases not matched to a gene: 10. The CDR3 totals 15 residues. The whole variable domain, remainder taken from reference TRBV5-6 and TRBJ1-2, is DAGVTQSPTHLIKTRGQQVTLRCSPKSGHDTVSWYQQALGQGPQFIFQYYEEEERQRGNFPDRFSGHQFPNYSSELNVNALLLGDSALYLCASSQGGPGSYGYTFGSGTRLTVV.

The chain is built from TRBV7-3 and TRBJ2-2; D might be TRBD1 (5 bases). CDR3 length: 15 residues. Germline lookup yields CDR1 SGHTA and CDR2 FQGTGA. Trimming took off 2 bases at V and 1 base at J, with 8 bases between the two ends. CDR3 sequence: CASSLFTGNTGELFF. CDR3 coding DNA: TGTGCCAGCAGCTTATTCACAGGGAACACCGGGGAGCTGTTTTTT.

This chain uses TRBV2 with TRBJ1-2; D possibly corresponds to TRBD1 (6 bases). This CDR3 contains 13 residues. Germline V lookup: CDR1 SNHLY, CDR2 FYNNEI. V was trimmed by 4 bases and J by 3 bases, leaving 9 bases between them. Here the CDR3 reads CASSGGPDYGYTF. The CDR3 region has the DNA TGTGCCAGCAGTGGGGGGCCTGACTATGGCTACACCTTC.

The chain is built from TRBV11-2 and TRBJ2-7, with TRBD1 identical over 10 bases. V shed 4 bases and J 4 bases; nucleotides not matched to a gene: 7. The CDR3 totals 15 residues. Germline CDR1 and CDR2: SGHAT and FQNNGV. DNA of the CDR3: TGTGCCAGCAGCTGGGGACAGGGGAAATTATACGAGCAGTACTTC. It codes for CASSWGQGKLYEQYF. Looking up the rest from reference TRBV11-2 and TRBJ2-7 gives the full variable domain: EAGVAQSPRYKIIEKRQSVAFWCNPISGHATLYWYQQILGQGPKLLIQFQNNGVVDDSQLPKDRFSAERLKGVDSTLKIQPAKLEDSAVYLCASSWGQGKLYEQYFGPGTRLTVT.

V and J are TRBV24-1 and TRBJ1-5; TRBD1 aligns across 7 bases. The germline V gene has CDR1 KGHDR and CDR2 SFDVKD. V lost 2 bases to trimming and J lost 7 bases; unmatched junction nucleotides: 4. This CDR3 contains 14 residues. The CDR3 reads CATSDSTGLQPQHF. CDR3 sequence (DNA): TGTGCCACCAGTGATTCGACAGGGTTACAGCCCCAGCATTTT.

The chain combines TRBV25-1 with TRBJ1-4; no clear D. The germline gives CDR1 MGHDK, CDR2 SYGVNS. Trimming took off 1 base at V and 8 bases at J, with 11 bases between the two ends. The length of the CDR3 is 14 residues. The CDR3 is CASSESGSWEKLFF. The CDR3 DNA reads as TGTGCCAGCAGTGAATCTGGCTCTTGGGAAAAACTGTTTTTT.